This T cell receptor (beta chain) was retrieved from a study of blood T cells in healthy people across ages. The second PCR ran roughly 7 to 12 cycles with a sample-barcoded 5' primer and J-beta primers. One entry per CDR3 protein, called by TCRdb with MiXCR from the 5' RACE reads. The sample lists some 710,000 distinct CDR3 sequences; about 24% were seen once. The sample taken for sequencing was blood. This TCR was sampled from a man between 70 and 80 years old in good health.

CDR3 in amino acids: CASSLTDGQGVECVNTEAFF. DNA of the CDR3: TGTGCCAGCAGCTTAACCGACGGACAGGGAGTAGAATGCGTGAACACTGAAGCTTTCTTT. The chain joins TRBV7-3 to TRBJ1-1; TRBD1 matches 8 bases. V lost 0 bases and J lost 0; bases outside the gene matches: 15. CDR1 is SGHTA, CDR2 FQGTGA, per germline. The CDR3 totals 20 residues.